This TCR beta chain was recovered during a study of blood T cell repertoires in COVID-19. In the original processing: Estimated nucleated cell counts came from reference gene primer amplification. Sequencing used immunoSEQ multiplex PCR; TCRdb keeps in-frame clones, though not all of them. Clonal size and the V and J genes are those of that table, whereas D and trimming came from the DNA. Of tens of thousands of clones detected, 89% appear once; the ten largest clones hold less than 30%. This CDR3 is built from 14 residues. V dropped 3 bases and J dropped 7; count of bases not matched to a gene: 11. Germline V gene sequence: CDR1 DFQATT, CDR2 SNEGSKA (reference sequence).

This sequence was found in a woman at least 80 years old with acute or convalescent COVID-19. The sequenced material came from peripheral blood. The J gene is TRBJ1-1, the V gene TRBV20-1; TRBD1 agrees at 7 bases. Here the CDR3 DNA reads TGCAGTGCTAGTCGAGCGACAGGGAACGATGAAGCTTTCTTT. This encodes CSASRATGNDEAFF.